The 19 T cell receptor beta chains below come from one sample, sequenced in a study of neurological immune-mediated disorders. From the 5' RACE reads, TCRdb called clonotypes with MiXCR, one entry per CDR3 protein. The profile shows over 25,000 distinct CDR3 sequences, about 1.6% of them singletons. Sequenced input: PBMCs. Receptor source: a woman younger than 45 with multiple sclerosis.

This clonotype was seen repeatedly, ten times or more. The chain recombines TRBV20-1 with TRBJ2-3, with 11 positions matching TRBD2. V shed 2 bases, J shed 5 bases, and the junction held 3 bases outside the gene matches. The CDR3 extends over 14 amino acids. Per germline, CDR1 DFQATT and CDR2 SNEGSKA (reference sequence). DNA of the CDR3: TGCAGTGCTAGACTAGCGGGGGGTATAGATACGCAGTATTTT. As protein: CSARLAGGIDTQYF.

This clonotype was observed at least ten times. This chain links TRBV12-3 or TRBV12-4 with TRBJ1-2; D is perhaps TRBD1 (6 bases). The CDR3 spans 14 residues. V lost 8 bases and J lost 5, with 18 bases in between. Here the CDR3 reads CASGSGGGKYGYTF. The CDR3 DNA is TGTGCCAGCGGCTCCGGGGGGGGCAAATATGGCTACACCTTC.

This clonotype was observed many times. CDR3 sequence reads: CASSLQGPPGETQYF. CDR3 coding DNA: TGTGCCAGCAGTTTGCAAGGACCTCCAGGAGAGACCCAGTACTTC. The V gene is TRBV12-3 or TRBV12-4, the J gene TRBJ2-5; D is unresolved. Trimming took 3 bases from V and 4 from J, leaving 15 bases between them. This CDR3 contains 15 residues.

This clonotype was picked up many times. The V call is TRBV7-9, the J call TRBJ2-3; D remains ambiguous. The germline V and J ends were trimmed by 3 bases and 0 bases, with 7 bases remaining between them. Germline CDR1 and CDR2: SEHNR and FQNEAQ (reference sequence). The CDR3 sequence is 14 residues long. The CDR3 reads CASSLGSSTDTQYF. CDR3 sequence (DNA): TGTGCCAGCAGCTTGGGTTCTAGCACAGATACGCAGTATTTT.

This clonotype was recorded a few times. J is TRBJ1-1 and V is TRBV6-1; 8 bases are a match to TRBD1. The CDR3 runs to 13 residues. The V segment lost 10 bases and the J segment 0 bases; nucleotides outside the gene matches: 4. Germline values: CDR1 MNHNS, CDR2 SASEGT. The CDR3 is CATRQGLNTEAFF. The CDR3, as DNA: TGTGCCACCCGACAGGGGCTGAACACTGAAGCTTTCTTT.

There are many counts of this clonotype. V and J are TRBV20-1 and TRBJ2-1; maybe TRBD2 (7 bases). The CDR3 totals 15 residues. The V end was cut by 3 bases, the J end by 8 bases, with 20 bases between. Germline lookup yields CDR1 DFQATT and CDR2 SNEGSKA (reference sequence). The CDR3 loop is CSASGSRGGRDEQFF. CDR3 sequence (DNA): TGCAGTGCTAGTGGTAGTAGGGGGGGCCGGGATGAGCAGTTCTTC.

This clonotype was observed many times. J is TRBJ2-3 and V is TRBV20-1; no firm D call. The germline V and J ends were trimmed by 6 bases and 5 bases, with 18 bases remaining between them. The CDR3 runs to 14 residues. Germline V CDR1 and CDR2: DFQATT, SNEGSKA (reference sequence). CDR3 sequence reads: CSAPPAARKDTQYF. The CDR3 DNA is TGCAGTGCCCCCCCGGCGGCGCGCAAAGATACGCAGTATTTT.

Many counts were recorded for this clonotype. CDR3 bases: TGTGCCAGCAGCCAAGGCGGACAGACATATTTCAGCACAGATACGCAGTATTTT. This encodes CASSQGGQTYFSTDTQYF. V and J are TRBV3-1 and TRBJ2-3; tentative D call: TRBD1 (6 bases). Germline V gene sequence: CDR1 LGHDT, CDR2 YNNKEL (reference sequence). CDR3 length equals 18 residues. The V end was cut by 1 base, the J end by 0 bases, with 17 bases between.

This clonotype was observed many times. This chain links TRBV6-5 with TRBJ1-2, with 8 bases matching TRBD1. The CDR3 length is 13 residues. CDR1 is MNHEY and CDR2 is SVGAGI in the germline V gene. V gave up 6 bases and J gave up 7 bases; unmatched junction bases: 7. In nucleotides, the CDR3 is TGTGCCAGCAGCCGTGGACAGGGTCTTGGCTACACCTTC. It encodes CASSRGQGLGYTF.

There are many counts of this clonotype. The CDR3 protein is CASREEARQETQYF. The CDR3 nucleotides read TGTGCCAGCAGAGAGGAGGCCCGGCAAGAGACCCAGTACTTC. The chain carries TRBV5-5 and TRBJ2-5; the D gene is possibly TRBD2 (5 bases). This CDR3 is built from 14 residues. V shed 5 bases and J shed 2 bases, with 13 bases lying between them. Germline loops: CDR1 SGHKS, CDR2 YYEKEE (reference sequence).

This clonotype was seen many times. DNA for the CDR3: TGCAGTGCTAGACCCCCCGGTAGTAGAGGGGCCGGGGAGCTGTTTTTT. This codes for CSARPPGSRGAGELFF. This chain connects TRBV20-1 to TRBJ2-2; either TRBD1 or TRBD2 may supply D (5 bases each). CDR3 length: 16 amino acids. With 2 bases removed from V and 6 bases from J, the gap between germline ends came to 19 bases. CDR1 and CDR2 (germline): DFQATT, SNEGSKA (reference sequence).

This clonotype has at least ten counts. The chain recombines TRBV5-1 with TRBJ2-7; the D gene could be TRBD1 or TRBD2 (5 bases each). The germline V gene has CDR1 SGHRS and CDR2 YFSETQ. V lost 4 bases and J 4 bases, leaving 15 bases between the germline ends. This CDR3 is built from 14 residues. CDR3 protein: CASSLPGPSYEQYF. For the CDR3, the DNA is TGCGCCAGCAGCCTCCCGGGACCCTCTTACGAGCAGTACTTC.

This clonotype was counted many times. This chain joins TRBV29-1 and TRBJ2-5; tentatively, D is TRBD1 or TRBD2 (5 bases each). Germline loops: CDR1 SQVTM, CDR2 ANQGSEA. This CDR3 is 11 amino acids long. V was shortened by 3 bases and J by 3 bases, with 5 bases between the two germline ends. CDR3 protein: CSVEGEETQYF. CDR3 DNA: TGCAGCGTTGAGGGGGAAGAGACCCAGTACTTC.

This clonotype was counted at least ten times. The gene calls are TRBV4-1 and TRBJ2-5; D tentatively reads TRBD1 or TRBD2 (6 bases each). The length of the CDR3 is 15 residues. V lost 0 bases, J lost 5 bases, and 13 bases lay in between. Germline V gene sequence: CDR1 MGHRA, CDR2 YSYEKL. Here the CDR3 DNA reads TGCGCCAGCAGCCAAGATTGGGGGGCCGGGGAGACCCAGTACTTC. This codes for CASSQDWGAGETQYF.

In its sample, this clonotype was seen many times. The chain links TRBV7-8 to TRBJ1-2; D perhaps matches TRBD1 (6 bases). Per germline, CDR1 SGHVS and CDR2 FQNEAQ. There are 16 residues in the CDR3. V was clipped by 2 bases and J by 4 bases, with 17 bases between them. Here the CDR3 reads CASSLSGVGTLYGYTF. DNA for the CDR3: TGTGCCAGCAGCTTATCAGGGGTTGGGACCCTCTATGGCTACACCTTC.

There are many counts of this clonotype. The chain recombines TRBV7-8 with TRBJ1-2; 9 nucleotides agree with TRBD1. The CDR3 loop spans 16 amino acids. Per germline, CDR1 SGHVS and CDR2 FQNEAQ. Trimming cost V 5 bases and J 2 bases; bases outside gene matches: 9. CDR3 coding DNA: TGTGCCAGCAGCCTAACAGGGGGCGCTGGGAACTATGGCTACACCTTC. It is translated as CASSLTGGAGNYGYTF.

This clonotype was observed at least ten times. The CDR3 reads CSAADRARSSYEQYF. CDR3 nucleotides: TGCAGTGCTGCGGACAGGGCCAGGTCCTCCTACGAGCAGTACTTC. The genes are TRBV20-1 and TRBJ2-7, with TRBD1 identical over 8 bases. Germline V lookup: CDR1 DFQATT, CDR2 SNEGSKA (reference sequence). Trimming took 5 bases from V and 0 from J; bases not matched to a gene: 9. The CDR3 has 15 amino acids.

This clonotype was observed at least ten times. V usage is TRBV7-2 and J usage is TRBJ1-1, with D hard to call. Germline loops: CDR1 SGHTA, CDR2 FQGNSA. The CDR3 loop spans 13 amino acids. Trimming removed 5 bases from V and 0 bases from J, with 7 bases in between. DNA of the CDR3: TGTGCCAGCAGCCCGACTTTGAACACTGAAGCTTTCTTT. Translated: CASSPTLNTEAFF. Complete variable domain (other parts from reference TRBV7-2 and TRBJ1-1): GAGVSQSPSNKVTEKGKDVELRCDPISGHTALYWYRQSLGQGLEFLIYFQGNSAPDKSGLPSDRFSAERTGGSVSTLTIQRTQQEDSAVYLCASSPTLNTEAFFGQGTRLTVV.

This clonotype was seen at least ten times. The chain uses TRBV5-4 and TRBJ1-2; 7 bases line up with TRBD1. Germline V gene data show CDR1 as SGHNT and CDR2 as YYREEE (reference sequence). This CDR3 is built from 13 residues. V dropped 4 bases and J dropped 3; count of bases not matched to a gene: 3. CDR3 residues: CASSPGQDYGYTF. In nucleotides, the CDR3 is TGTGCCAGCAGCCCCGGACAGGACTATGGCTACACCTTC.